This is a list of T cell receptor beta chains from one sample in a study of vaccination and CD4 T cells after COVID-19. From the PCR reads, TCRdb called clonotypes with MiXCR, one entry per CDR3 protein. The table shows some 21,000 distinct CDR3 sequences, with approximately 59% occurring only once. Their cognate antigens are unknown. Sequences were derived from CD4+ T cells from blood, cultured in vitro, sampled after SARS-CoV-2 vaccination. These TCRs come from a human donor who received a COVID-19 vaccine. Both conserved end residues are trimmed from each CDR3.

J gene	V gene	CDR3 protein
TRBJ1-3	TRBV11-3	ASSLGSEELGNTIY
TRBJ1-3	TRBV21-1	ASSRKGSSGNTIY
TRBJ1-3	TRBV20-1	SASPTSSGNTIY
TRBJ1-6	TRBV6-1	ASRTGSSYNSPLH
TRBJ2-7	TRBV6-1	ASSETTYEQY
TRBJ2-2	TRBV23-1	ASSSRVNEPGELF
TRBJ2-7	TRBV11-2	ASSLGGGTVYEQY
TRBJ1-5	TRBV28	ASSLIQGDQPQH
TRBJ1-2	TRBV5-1	ASSPDRGLGYGYT
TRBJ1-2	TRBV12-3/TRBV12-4	ASSIAPTGNYGYT
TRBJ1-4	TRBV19	ASSTLTGAYEKLF
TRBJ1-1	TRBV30	AWWDRGNTEAF
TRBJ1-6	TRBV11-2	ASSLGAGSSYSPLH
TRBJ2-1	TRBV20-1	SAWSGGAYNEQF
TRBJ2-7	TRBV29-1	SVDVVGGPYEQY
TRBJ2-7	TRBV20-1	SARDPAGLRYEQY
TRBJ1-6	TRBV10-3	AISEGQGYSPLH
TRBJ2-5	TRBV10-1	ASSDPGRLGETQY
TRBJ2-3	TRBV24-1	ATSEIGGAQDTQY
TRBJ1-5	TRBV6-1	ASRPQGTPNQPQH
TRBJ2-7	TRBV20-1	SADKTDYEQY
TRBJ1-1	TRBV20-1	SARDWAANTEAF
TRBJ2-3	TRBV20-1	SAATVSGGARDTQY
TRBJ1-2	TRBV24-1	ATSDPVTAPYGYT
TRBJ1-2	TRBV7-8	ASSSGTVYGYT
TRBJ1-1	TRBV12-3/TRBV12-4	ASSFGVGTEAF
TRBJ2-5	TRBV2	ASKRGGPETQY
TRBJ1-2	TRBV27	ASSLKEGGGYT
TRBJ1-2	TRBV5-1	ASSLEGFNYGYT
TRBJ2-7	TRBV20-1	SASPQGTELPYEQY
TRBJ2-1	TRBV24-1	ATSDPTGSSYNEQF
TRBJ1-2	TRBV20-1	SAREIGRSNYGYT
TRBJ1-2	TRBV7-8	ASSLGGGRSYGYT
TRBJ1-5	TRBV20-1	SARELGENPFGNQPQH
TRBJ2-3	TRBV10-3	AISEGGNTDTQY
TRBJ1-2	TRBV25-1	ASSSPPPVSDSKYYGYT
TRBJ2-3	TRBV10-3	AISPGYSTDTQY
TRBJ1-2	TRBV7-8	ASSTLTGPRGGYT
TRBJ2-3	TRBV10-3	AIRESGLGVTDTQY
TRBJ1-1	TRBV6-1	ASSEVTEAF
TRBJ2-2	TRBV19	ASSIGGLATNTGELF
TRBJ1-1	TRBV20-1	SARAPVGMEAF
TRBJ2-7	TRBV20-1	SAKYRDEQY
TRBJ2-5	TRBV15	ATSLLAGGPGTQY
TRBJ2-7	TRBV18	ASSPDNRYEQY
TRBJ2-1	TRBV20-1	SARVGGPYNEQF
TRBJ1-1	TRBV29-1	SVDRGHSNTEAF
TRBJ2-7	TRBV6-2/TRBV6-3	ASSYRPGQGADEQY
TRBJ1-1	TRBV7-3	ASSPGQGGLDTEAF
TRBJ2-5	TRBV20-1	SAYGGRGTQY
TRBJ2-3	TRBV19	ASRGGGDTFRGTQY
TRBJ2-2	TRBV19	ASSADRVLTGELF
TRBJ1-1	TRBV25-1	ASRDRRGGEAF
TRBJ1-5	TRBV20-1	SALEGRSNQPQH
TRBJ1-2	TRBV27	ASRARGNYT
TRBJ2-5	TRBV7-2	ASSLVSALGIKETQY
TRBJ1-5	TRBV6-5	ASSYLQGHQPQH
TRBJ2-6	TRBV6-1	ASTRKISGANVLT
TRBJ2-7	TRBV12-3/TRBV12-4	ASSLVTGYEQY